This T cell receptor beta chain was obtained from a study of blood T cell repertoires in COVID-19. Study information: From T cells, B-cell-depleted T cells, or PBMCs came the material, which was cDNA or gDNA.

The germline V gene encodes CDR1 SGHRS and CDR2 YFSETQ. The CDR3 length is 14 residues. Trimming took off 0 bases at V and 2 bases at J, with 9 bases between the two ends. Methods used by the authors: For nucleated cells, counts were estimated from reference gene primer amplification. Produced via immunoSEQ multiplex PCR; TCRdb's table is partial and in-frame only. That table furnishes V, J and clone size, whereas the DNA furnished D and trimming. The table records roughly 24,000 clones, approximately 77% of them present only once. The chain combines TRBV5-1 with TRBJ2-7; a weak D match, TRBD2 (5 bases). What was sequenced was peripheral blood. The TCR sequence derives from a human donor in a cohort sampled during active COVID-19. CDR3 bases: TGCGCCAGCAGCTTGGGGACGGGGACCTACGAGCAGTACTTC. Amino acids: CASSLGTGTYEQYF.